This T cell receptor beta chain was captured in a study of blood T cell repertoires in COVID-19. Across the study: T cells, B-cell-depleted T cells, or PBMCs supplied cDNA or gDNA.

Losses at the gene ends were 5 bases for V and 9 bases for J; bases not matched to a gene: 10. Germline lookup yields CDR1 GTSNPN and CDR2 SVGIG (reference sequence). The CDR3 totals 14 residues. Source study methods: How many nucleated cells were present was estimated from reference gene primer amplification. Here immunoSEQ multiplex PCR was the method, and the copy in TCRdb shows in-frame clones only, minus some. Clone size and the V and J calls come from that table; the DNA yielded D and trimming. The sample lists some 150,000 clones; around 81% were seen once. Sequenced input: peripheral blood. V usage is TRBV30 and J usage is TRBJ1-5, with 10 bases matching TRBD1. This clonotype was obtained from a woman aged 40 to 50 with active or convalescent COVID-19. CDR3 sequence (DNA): TGTGCCTGGGGGGGACAGGGGAGGTCTCGGCCCCAGCATTTT. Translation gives CAWGGQGRSRPQHF. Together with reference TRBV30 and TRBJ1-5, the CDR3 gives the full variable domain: SQTIHQWPATLVQPVGSPLSLECTVEGTSNPNLYWYRQAAGRGLQLLFYSVGIGQISSEVPQNLSASRPQDRQFILSSKKLLLSDSGFYLCAWGGQGRSRPQHFGDGTRLSIL.